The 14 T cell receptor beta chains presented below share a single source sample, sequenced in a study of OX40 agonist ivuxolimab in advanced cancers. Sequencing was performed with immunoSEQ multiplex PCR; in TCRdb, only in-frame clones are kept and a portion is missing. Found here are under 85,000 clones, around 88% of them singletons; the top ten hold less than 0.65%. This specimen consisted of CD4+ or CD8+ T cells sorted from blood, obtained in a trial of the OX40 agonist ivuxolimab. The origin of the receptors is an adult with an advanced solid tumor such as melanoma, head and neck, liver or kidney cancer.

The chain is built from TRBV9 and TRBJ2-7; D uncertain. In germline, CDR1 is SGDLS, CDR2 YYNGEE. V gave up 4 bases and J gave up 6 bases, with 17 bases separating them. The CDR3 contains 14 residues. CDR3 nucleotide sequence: TGTGCCAGCAGCTTTACCGCAGGTTCAGGCGAGCAGTACTTC. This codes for CASSFTAGSGEQYF.

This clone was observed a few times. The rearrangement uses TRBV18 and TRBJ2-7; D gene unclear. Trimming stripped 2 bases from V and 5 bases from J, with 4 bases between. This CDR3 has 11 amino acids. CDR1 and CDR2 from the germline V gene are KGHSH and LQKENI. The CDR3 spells CASSPLNEQYF. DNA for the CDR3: TGTGCCAGCTCACCATTGAACGAGCAGTACTTC.

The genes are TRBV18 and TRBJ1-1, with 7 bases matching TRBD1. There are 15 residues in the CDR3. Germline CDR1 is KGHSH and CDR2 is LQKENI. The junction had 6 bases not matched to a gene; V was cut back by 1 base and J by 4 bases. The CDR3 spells CASSPLPGGVTEAFF. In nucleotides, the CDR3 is TGTGCCAGCTCACCACTACCAGGGGGGGTCACTGAAGCTTTCTTT.

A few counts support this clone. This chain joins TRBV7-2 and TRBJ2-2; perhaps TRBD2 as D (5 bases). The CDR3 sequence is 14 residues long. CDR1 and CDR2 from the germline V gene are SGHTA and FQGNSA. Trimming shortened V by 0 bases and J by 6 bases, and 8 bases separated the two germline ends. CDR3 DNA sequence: TGTGCCAGCAGCTTAGCGATGGGAGCCGGGGAGCTGTTTTTT. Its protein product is CASSLAMGAGELFF.

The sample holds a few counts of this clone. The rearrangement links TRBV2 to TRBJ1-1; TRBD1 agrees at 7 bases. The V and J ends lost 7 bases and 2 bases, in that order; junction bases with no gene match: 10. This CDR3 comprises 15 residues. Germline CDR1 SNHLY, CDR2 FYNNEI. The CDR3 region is CASKTGARENTEAFF. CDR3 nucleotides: TGTGCCAGCAAAACAGGGGCGCGAGAAAACACTGAAGCTTTCTTT.

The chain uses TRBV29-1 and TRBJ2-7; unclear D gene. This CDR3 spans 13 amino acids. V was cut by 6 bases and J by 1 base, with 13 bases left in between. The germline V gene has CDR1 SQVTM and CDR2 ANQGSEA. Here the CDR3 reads CSVRPGSSYEQYF. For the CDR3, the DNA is TGCAGCGTCCGCCCCGGGTCGTCCTACGAGCAGTACTTC.

This CDR3 reads CASSLDMYSNQPQHF. The CDR3 region has the DNA TGTGCCAGCAGTCTTGACATGTATAGCAATCAGCCCCAGCATTTT. The chain is built from TRBV28 and TRBJ1-5; D ambiguous. The germline V and J ends were trimmed by 5 bases and 0 bases, with 11 bases remaining between them. This CDR3 contains 15 residues. The germline gives CDR1 MDHEN, CDR2 SYDVKM.

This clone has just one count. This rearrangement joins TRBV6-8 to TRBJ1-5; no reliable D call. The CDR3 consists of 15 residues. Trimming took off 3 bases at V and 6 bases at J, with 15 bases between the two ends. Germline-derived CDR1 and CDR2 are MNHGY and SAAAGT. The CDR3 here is CASSYRRKRSQPQHF. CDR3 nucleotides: TGTGCCAGCAGTTATCGGAGGAAGAGGAGTCAGCCCCAGCATTTT.

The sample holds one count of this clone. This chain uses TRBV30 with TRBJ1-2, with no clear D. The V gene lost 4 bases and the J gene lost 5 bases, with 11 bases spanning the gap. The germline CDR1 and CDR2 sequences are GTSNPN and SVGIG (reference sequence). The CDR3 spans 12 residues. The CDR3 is CAWKLNNYGYTF. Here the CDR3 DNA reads TGTGCCTGGAAATTGAATAATTATGGCTACACCTTC.

The CDR3 sequence: CASSFLAGPAYEQYF. In nucleotides, the CDR3 is TGCGCCAGCAGCTTCCTAGCGGGACCTGCCTACGAGCAGTACTTC. The chain links TRBV5-1 to TRBJ2-7; 9 bases map to TRBD2. CDR1 is SGHRS and CDR2 is YFSETQ in the germline V gene. CDR3 length equals 15 residues. V dropped 2 bases and J dropped 2; count of bases not matched to a gene: 5. The full variable domain, rest sourced from reference TRBV5-1 and TRBJ2-7, is KAGVTQTPRYLIKTRGQQVTLSCSPISGHRSVSWYQQTPGQGLQFLFEYFSETQRNKGNFPGRFSGRQFSNSRSEMNVSTLELGDSALYLCASSFLAGPAYEQYFGPGTRLTVT.

Here the CDR3 DNA reads TGTGCCAGCAGGCAAAGGGGGGCTCATGAGCAGTTCTTC. Encoded protein: CASRQRGAHEQFF. This chain joins TRBV11-2 and TRBJ2-1, with D perhaps given as TRBD1 or TRBD2 (6 bases each). CDR3 size: 13 residues. CDR1 is SGHAT and CDR2 is FQNNGV in the germline V gene. V was pared by 6 bases and J by 8 bases, with 14 bases between.

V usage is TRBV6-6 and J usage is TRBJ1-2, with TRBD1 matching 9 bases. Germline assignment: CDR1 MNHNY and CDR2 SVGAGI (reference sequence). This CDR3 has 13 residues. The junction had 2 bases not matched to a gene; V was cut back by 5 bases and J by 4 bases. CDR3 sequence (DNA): TGTGCCAGCAGTAAGACAGGGGGCTATGGCTACACCTTC. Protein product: CASSKTGGYGYTF.

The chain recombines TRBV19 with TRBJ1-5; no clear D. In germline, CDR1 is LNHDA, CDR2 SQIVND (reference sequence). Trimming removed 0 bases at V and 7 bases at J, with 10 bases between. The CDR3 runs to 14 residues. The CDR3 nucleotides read TGTGCCAGTAGTATAGATTCGGGGTTACAGCCCCAGCATTTT. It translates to CASSIDSGLQPQHF.

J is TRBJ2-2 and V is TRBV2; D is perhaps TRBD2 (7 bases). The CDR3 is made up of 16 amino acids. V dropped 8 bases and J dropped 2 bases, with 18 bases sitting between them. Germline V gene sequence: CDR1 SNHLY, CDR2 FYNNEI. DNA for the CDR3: TGTGCCAGCCTCGATGGCGGGGGCCTCAACACCGGGGAGCTGTTTTTT. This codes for CASLDGGGLNTGELFF.